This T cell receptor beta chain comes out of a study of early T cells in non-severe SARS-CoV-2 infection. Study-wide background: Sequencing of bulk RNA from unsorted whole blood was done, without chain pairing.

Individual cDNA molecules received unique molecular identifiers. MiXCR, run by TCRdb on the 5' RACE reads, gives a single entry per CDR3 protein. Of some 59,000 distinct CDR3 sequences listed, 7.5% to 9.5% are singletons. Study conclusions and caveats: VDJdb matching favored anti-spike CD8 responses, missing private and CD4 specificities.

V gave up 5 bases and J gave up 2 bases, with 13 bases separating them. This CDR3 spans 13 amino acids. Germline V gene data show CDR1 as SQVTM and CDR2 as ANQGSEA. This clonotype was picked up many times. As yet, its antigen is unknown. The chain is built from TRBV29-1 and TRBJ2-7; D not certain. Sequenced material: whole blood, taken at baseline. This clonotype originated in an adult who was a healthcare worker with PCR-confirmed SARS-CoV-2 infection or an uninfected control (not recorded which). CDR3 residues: CSVQTAEAYEQYF. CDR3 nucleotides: TGCAGCGTTCAAACGGCAGAAGCCTACGAGCAGTACTTC.